This TCR beta chain was sequenced in a study of blood T cell repertoires in COVID-19. In the study overall: Acute-phase and convalescent COVID-19 samples originated in the United States, Italy and Spain. Nucleic acid was either cDNA or gDNA, and it came from T cells, B-cell-depleted T cells, or PBMCs.

In the original workflow: Reference gene primers were amplified, and this amplification served to estimate nucleated cell counts. Data came from immunoSEQ multiplex PCR; TCRdb stores just in-frame clones and leaves some out. D and trimming were read from the DNA, whereas the V and J calls and clone size are those reported in that table. The sample lists 250,000 to 350,000 clones, about four fifths occurring once. Concerning this clone itself: Other DNA sequences within the sample encode an identical CDR3.

The germline V and J ends were trimmed by 3 bases and 0 bases, with 9 bases remaining between them. The CDR3 totals 15 residues. The germline CDR1 and CDR2 sequences are KGHSH and LQKENI. The sample taken for sequencing was peripheral blood. The chain joins TRBV18 to TRBJ1-3, with D unclear. The TCR comes from a woman between 45 and 60 years old with acute or convalescent COVID-19. The CDR3 sequence is CASSPGLSSGNTIYF. The CDR3 coding sequence is TGTGCCAGCTCACCGGGCCTTAGCTCTGGAAACACCATATATTTT.